The 32 T cell receptor beta chains below all came from one sample that was sequenced in a study of blood T cells in healthy people across ages (dated by TCRdb to between 2015 and 2016). Library prep was done by 5' RACE. This sample was sequenced with an Illumina HiSeq 2500. The second PCR ran for roughly 7 to 11 cycles and used a J-beta primer mix along with a sample-barcoded 5' primer. TCRdb handled the public reads itself, with Q25 trimming in fastp and clone calling in MiXCR, and kept productive beta chains. Identical CDR3 proteins give one entry, which carries the most common genes and DNA. The sample table shows 600,000 to 1,000,000 distinct CDR3 sequences, and 58% are seen once. 22% of the sample belongs to the ten largest clones. The sample taken for sequencing was blood. The receptors were sampled from a man aged 25 to 40 in good health.

The chain couples TRBV29-1 to TRBJ1-1; possible D gene TRBD1, 5 bases. V gave up 5 bases and J gave up 3 bases, with 13 bases separating them. The CDR3 is made up of 13 amino acids. Germline CDR1 reads SQVTM; CDR2 reads ANQGSEA. The CDR3 region has the DNA TGCAGCGTTTCAGACAGAAAAGACACTGAAGCTTTCTTT. Protein product: CSVSDRKDTEAFF.

The genes are TRBV10-3 and TRBJ2-5; D gene uncertain. This CDR3 has 11 residues. V lost 10 bases and J lost 1, with 7 bases in between. The germline gives CDR1 ENHRY, CDR2 SYGVKD. CDR3 coding DNA: TGTGCCACCATGTTCCAAGAGACCCAGTACTTC. The encoded protein is CATMFQETQYF.

The chain couples TRBV24-1 to TRBJ2-7, with D perhaps matching TRBD1 (6 bases). The CDR3 is 14 residues long. With 3 bases removed from V and 5 bases from J, the gap between germline ends came to 13 bases. Germline CDR1 and CDR2: KGHDR and SFDVKD. The CDR3 coding sequence is TGTGCCACCAGTGATGGCCGAGGGGGTAACGAGCAGTACTTC. Its translation: CATSDGRGGNEQYF.

V usage is TRBV19 and J usage is TRBJ1-1; D may be TRBD1 (6 bases). Germline assignment: CDR1 LNHDA and CDR2 SQIVND (reference sequence). Trimming pared 7 bases from V and 0 bases from J, leaving 24 bases between. This CDR3 has 18 amino acids. For the CDR3, the DNA is TGTGCCAGTAAAGGGCGGGACACCAAGCGGGCCATGAACACTGAAGCTTTCTTT. Translating it yields CASKGRDTKRAMNTEAFF.

This chain uses TRBV14 with TRBJ1-1; no firm D call. CDR3 size: 16 residues. Germline V lookup: CDR1 SGHDN, CDR2 FVKESK. The V gene lost 0 bases and the J gene lost 5 bases, with 16 bases spanning the gap. The CDR3 is CASSQDRPGRRTEAFF. The CDR3 DNA sequence: TGTGCCAGCAGCCAAGATAGGCCGGGGAGGAGGACTGAAGCTTTCTTT.

Only a few counts were recorded for this clonotype. This rearrangement joins TRBV20-1 to TRBJ2-1, with TRBD1 matching over 9 bases. The CDR3 extends over 15 amino acids. Unmatched junction bases numbered 9, after V lost 1 base and J lost 8 bases. Germline-derived CDR1 and CDR2 are DFQATT and SNEGSKA (reference sequence). CDR3 in amino acids: CSARAGTGNLDEQFF. CDR3 DNA: TGCAGTGCTAGAGCCGGGACAGGGAATTTAGATGAGCAGTTCTTC.

This clonotype was recorded a few times. This sequence joins TRBV7-9 and TRBJ2-2, with TRBD2 matching over 9 bases. The V segment lost 10 bases and the J segment 4 bases; nucleotides outside the gene matches: 10. Germline CDR1 SEHNR, CDR2 FQNEAQ (reference sequence). The CDR3 is made up of 15 amino acids. CDR3 DNA sequence: TGTGCCACTCACCGCGGGAGGGGGCGCACCGGGGAGCTGTTTTTT. This translates into CATHRGRGRTGELFF.

The genes are TRBV20-1 and TRBJ2-1; TRBD2 agrees at 12 bases. Germline-derived CDR1 and CDR2 are DFQATT and SNEGSKA (reference sequence). The CDR3 runs to 13 residues. Losses at the gene ends were 6 bases for V and 8 bases for J; bases not matched to a gene: 5. The chain's CDR3 is CSALAGGPHEQFF. DNA of the CDR3: TGCAGTGCCCTAGCGGGGGGGCCCCATGAGCAGTTCTTC.

V gene TRBV20-1 combines with J gene TRBJ2-5, with D perhaps TRBD2 (5 bases). Germline V gives CDR1 DFQATT, CDR2 SNEGSKA (reference sequence). This CDR3 is built from 16 residues. V dropped 5 bases and J dropped 0 bases, with 19 bases sitting between them. The CDR3 nucleotides read TGCAGTGCTCCCTTCAGCGAGCGAGGGTACCAAGAGACCCAGTACTTC. Translation: CSAPFSERGYQETQYF.

The DNA for the CDR3 is TGTGCCAGCAGCCAGGAAGGGAGTCCTGATACCGACGAGCAGTACTTC. Protein product: CASSQEGSPDTDEQYF. This sequence joins TRBV4-2 and TRBJ2-7, with D tentatively TRBD2 (5 bases). Germline lookup yields CDR1 LGHNA and CDR2 YNFKEQ. Trimming removed 3 bases from V and 5 bases from J, with 20 bases in between. The CDR3 is 16 residues long.

V usage is TRBV4-3 and J usage is TRBJ1-3; D uncertain. Germline V gene data show CDR1 as LGHNA and CDR2 as YSLEER. V was shortened by 4 bases and J by 4 bases, with 11 bases between the two germline ends. This CDR3 comprises 14 residues. CDR3 amino acids: CASSPSHSGNTIYF. DNA of the CDR3: TGCGCCAGCAGCCCATCCCACAGCGGAAACACCATATATTTT.

The count of this clonotype is one. The CDR3 loop is CASSSRLNTEAFF. The DNA for the CDR3 is TGTGCCAGCAGCTCCAGATTGAACACTGAAGCTTTCTTT. The chain is built from TRBV7-2 and TRBJ1-1; D is unclear. This CDR3 is 13 amino acids long. V lost 4 bases, J lost 0 bases, and 6 bases lay in between. CDR1 is SGHTA and CDR2 is FQGNSA in the germline V gene.

This clonotype has a single count. The V and J genes are TRBV4-2 and TRBJ2-3; 7 bases match TRBD2. With V trimmed by 1 base and J by 4 bases, 8 bases remained unmatched. Germline CDR1 LGHNA, CDR2 YNFKEQ. CDR3 length: 16 residues. This CDR3 reads CASSQVGTIQADTQYF. CDR3 nucleotide sequence: TGTGCCAGCAGCCAAGTGGGGACTATCCAAGCAGATACGCAGTATTTT.

The chain has TRBV7-2 and TRBJ2-7; 7 nucleotides agree with TRBD2. V lost 5 bases and J lost 1; bases outside the gene matches: 5. Per the germline V gene, CDR1 is SGHTA and CDR2 is FQGNSA. This CDR3 contains 14 residues. The CDR3 loop reads CASSQTSWSYEQYF. The CDR3 DNA follows: TGTGCCAGCAGCCAGACTAGCTGGTCCTACGAGCAGTACTTC. The entire variable domain, with the rest obtained from reference TRBV7-2 and TRBJ2-7, is as follows: GAGVSQSPSNKVTEKGKDVELRCDPISGHTALYWYRQSLGQGLEFLIYFQGNSAPDKSGLPSDRFSAERTGGSVSTLTIQRTQQEDSAVYLCASSQTSWSYEQYFGPGTRLTVT.

The rearrangement links TRBV20-1 to TRBJ2-3; possibly TRBD1 or TRBD2 for D (5 bases each). This CDR3 spans 13 amino acids. From germline, CDR1 is DFQATT and CDR2 SNEGSKA (reference sequence). Trimming removed 7 bases from V and 8 bases from J, with 19 bases in between. The CDR3 region is CSGVRDPGSTQYF. The CDR3, as DNA: TGCAGTGGCGTAAGGGACCCGGGAAGTACGCAGTATTTT.

In its sample, this clonotype was seen once. The chain carries TRBV14 and TRBJ2-3; D possibly corresponds to TRBD1 (5 bases). The V end lost 5 bases, the J end lost 5 bases, and 14 bases lay between the germline ends. The germline V gene encodes CDR1 SGHDN and CDR2 FVKESK. The CDR3 is 14 amino acids. The CDR3 protein is CASSTQGRRDTQYF. CDR3 sequence (DNA): TGTGCCAGCAGCACGCAGGGAAGGCGAGATACGCAGTATTTT.

DNA for the CDR3: TGCAGCGTTGGTTTCGAGGAGCAGTACTTC. This gives the protein CSVGFEEQYF. The genes are TRBV29-1 and TRBJ2-7; D not resolved. CDR3 length: 10 amino acids. Germline CDR1 reads SQVTM; CDR2 reads ANQGSEA. V was pared by 4 bases and J by 7 bases, with 8 bases between.

The chain employs TRBV3-1 and TRBJ1-2; 9 bases map to TRBD1. Germline loops: CDR1 LGHDT, CDR2 YNNKEL (reference sequence). This CDR3 spans 15 amino acids. V was pared by 4 bases and J by 6 bases, with 9 bases of the junction left unmatched. CDR3 sequence reads: CASSRTAGQGNGYTF. The CDR3 bases are TGTGCCAGCAGCCGAACCGCGGGACAGGGAAATGGCTACACCTTC.

In its sample, this clonotype was seen a few times. The rearrangement joins TRBV7-2 to TRBJ2-7, with D unresolved. The CDR3 totals 12 residues. Germline V gene lookup returns CDR1 SGHTA and CDR2 FQGNSA. Trimming left V 2 bases short and J 4 bases short, with 6 bases between. The CDR3 protein is CASSLPDYEQYF. CDR3 DNA: TGTGCCAGCAGCTTACCTGATTACGAGCAGTACTTC.

The chain links TRBV7-2 to TRBJ1-1; 9 bases fit TRBD1. The CDR3 length is 14 residues. Germline CDR1 is SGHTA and CDR2 is FQGNSA. Trimming took 5 bases from V and 4 from J; bases not matched to a gene: 5. CDR3 region: CASSIDRGSTEAFF. Here the CDR3 DNA reads TGTGCCAGCAGCATAGACAGGGGGAGCACTGAAGCTTTCTTT. Supplemented by reference TRBV7-2 and TRBJ1-1, the full variable domain reads GAGVSQSPSNKVTEKGKDVELRCDPISGHTALYWYRQSLGQGLEFLIYFQGNSAPDKSGLPSDRFSAERTGGSVSTLTIQRTQQEDSAVYLCASSIDRGSTEAFFGQGTRLTVV.

The genes are TRBV12-3 or TRBV12-4 and TRBJ2-3, with a weak D call TRBD2 (6 bases). The CDR3 is 14 residues long. V lost 7 bases, J lost 0 bases, and 11 bases lay in between. CDR3 nucleotide sequence: TGTGCCAGCAACCCGAGCGGGAGCACAGATACGCAGTATTTT. It specifies CASNPSGSTDTQYF.

As concerns this clonotype: Compared with germline, one end of the junction differs, possibly owing to a read error. V gene TRBV6-5 combines with J gene TRBJ2-7; 7 bases align to TRBD1. TRBJ2-1 explains the end of the DNA better; the J call may be wrong. Germline CDR1 MNHEY, CDR2 SVGAGI. The CDR3 has 16 amino acids. The CDR3 sequence is CACSPALRTGPDEQFF. Written as DNA, the CDR3 is TGTGCCTGCAGTCCCGCCTTAAGGACAGGTCCGGATGAGCAGTTCTTC.

This clonotype was seen a few times. V and J are TRBV7-2 and TRBJ2-5; the D gene is possibly TRBD2 (5 bases). The ends were cut back, 7 bases at V and 4 bases at J, with 13 bases in the middle. CDR1 is SGHTA and CDR2 is FQGNSA in the germline V gene. This CDR3 region has 13 residues. DNA for the CDR3: TGTGCCAGCATCCGAGGAGGCGGAGAGACCCAGTACTTC. It yields the protein CASIRGGGETQYF.

The table lists this clonotype with a few counts. V gene TRBV12-3 or TRBV12-4 combines with J gene TRBJ2-3; tentative D call: TRBD2 (7 bases). V was cut by 3 bases and J by 5 bases, with 15 bases left in between. CDR3 length: 15 residues. The CDR3 coding sequence is TGTGCCAGCAGTTTGAGGGGGGGGGCAGGAGATACGCAGTATTTT. The encoded protein is CASSLRGGAGDTQYF.

The chain employs TRBV27 and TRBJ1-6; tentatively, D is TRBD1 (5 bases). Germline V lookup: CDR1 MNHEY, CDR2 SMNVEV (reference sequence). There are 15 residues in the CDR3. V lost 2 bases and J lost 7, with 12 bases in between. The CDR3, as DNA: TGTGCCAGCAGTTTAGGATCAGGGTGGAATTCACCCCTCCACTTT. Its protein is CASSLGSGWNSPLHF.

The chain recombines TRBV5-6 with TRBJ2-5; D gene unclear. The J call may be mistaken, given a closer DNA end match to TRBJ2-7. The CDR3 is 12 amino acids. Germline V gene sequence: CDR1 SGHDT, CDR2 YYEEEE. CDR3 region: CASSLTTREQYF. The CDR3 DNA follows: TGTGCCAGCAGCTTAACGACCCGCGAGCAGTACTTC.

This clonotype was detected only a few times. The chain joins TRBV20-1 to TRBJ2-7, with D possibly matching TRBD2 (5 bases). Germline V CDR1 and CDR2: DFQATT, SNEGSKA (reference sequence). Trimming removed 0 bases at V and 2 bases at J, with 23 bases between. This CDR3 contains 18 residues. This chain's CDR3 is CSARDRAKRRGNTYEQYF. The CDR3 nucleotides read TGCAGTGCTAGAGATCGGGCGAAGCGGCGCGGAAACACCTACGAGCAGTACTTC.

The V and J genes are TRBV21-1 and TRBJ2-1; TRBD2, as called in the table, went unchecked against the DNA. TRBV21-1 is termed a pseudogene. The length of the CDR3 is 17 residues. CDR3 amino acids: CASSISPTSRSLDEQFF. In nucleotides, the CDR3 is TGTGCCAGCAGCATCTCCCCTACTAGCAGGAGTCTCGATGAGCAGTTCTTC.

The chain is built from TRBV10-3 and TRBJ1-1, with TRBD1 matching 12 bases. The junction had 17 bases not matched to a gene; V was cut back by 2 bases and J by 4 bases. The CDR3 consists of 20 residues. CDR1 ENHRY and CDR2 SYGVKD come from the germline V gene. The CDR3 nucleotides read TGTGCCATCAGTGAGGGCCTTCTCGGGACAGGGGGCCGTCGGGTCACTGAAGCTTTCTTT. This translates into CAISEGLLGTGGRRVTEAFF.

The chain employs TRBV6-1 and TRBJ2-7; D possibly matches TRBD1 or TRBD2 (5 bases each). Judging by the DNA end, TRBJ2-1 fits better; the J call may be wrong. Germline V lookup: CDR1 MNHNS, CDR2 SASEGT. The CDR3 runs to 14 residues. CDR3: CASSEGGVWTEQFF. The CDR3 DNA follows: TGTGCCAGCAGTGAAGGAGGGGTATGGACGGAGCAGTTCTTC.

This clonotype was detected only a few times. The chain couples TRBV2 to TRBJ2-5; D unresolved. The J call may be incorrect, as the DNA end agrees better with TRBJ2-7. Germline V gene sequence: CDR1 SNHLY, CDR2 FYNNEI. The CDR3 runs 14 residues. The CDR3 reads CASHRTDIYHEQYF. The CDR3, as DNA: TGTGCCAGCCATCGAACTGACATCTACCACGAGCAGTACTTC.

This rearrangement joins TRBV4-1 to TRBJ1-5, with TRBD1 as a possible D gene (5 bases). V lost 0 bases, J lost 6 bases, and 12 bases lay in between. The CDR3 loop spans 15 amino acids. The germline CDR1 and CDR2 sequences are MGHRA and YSYEKL. The CDR3 bases are TGCGCCAGCAGCCAAGATTTGGGGGGGAGTCAGCCCCAGCATTTT. It specifies CASSQDLGGSQPQHF.